This is a list of T cell receptor beta chains from one sample in a study of blood T cells in healthy people across ages. Each CDR3 protein gets one entry after TCRdb re-called the 5' RACE reads with MiXCR. The profile covers some 1,800,000 distinct CDR3 sequences, with about two fifths appearing a single time and approximately 22% taken by the ten largest. Sequenced: blood. These receptors originate from a human donor in good health. CDR3s include the opening cysteine and the closing phenylalanine or tryptophan.

V: TRBV4-1
J: TRBJ2-1
CDR3: CASSQDAGGTGSSYNEQFF

V: TRBV29-1
J: TRBJ1-5
CDR3: CSVGRGGNQPQHF

V: TRBV10-3
J: TRBJ1-2
CDR3: CAIREHQDTDGYTF

V: TRBV20-1
J: TRBJ1-1
CDR3: CSASSEPGGRTEAFF

V: TRBV24-1
J: TRBJ2-1
CDR3: CATSEGTVYEQFF

V: TRBV4-2
J: TRBJ2-7
CDR3: CASSQDASYEQYF

V: TRBV24-1
J: TRBJ2-7
CDR3: CATSESQGKAYEQYF

V: TRBV9
J: TRBJ1-1
CDR3: CASSVATFREEAFF

V: TRBV24-1
J: TRBJ1-1
CDR3: CATNQGGSKTEAFF

V: TRBV7-2
J: TRBJ1-4
CDR3: CASSSRSWQGNEKRFF

V: TRBV13
J: TRBJ1-2
CDR3: CASSTTEGYGGYTF

V: TRBV5-1
J: TRBJ2-6
CDR3: CASSGDRPSSGANVLTF

V: TRBV15
J: TRBJ1-1
CDR3: CATSRDGDRAGTEAFF

V: TRBV12-3/TRBV12-4
J: TRBJ2-1
CDR3: CASNIGLAGGLSYNEQFF

V: TRBV7-2
J: TRBJ2-1
CDR3: CASSRLQGRNEQFF

V: TRBV14
J: TRBJ2-1
CDR3: CACSPDRGVYNEQFF

V: TRBV11-2
J: TRBJ2-1
CDR3: CASSLDRVGELHNEQFF

V: TRBV6-2/TRBV6-3
J: TRBJ2-5
CDR3: CASTSRVETQYF

V: TRBV20-1
J: TRBJ2-5
CDR3: CSARLGLKVGETQYF

V: TRBV5-1
J: TRBJ2-7
CDR3: CASSRQGGDNEQYF

V: TRBV19
J: TRBJ2-2
CDR3: CASSMGPPRGGTNTGELFF

V: TRBV6-2/TRBV6-3
J: .
CDR3: CASSYVGGTVPIYEQYF

V: TRBV29-1
J: TRBJ2-1
CDR3: CSVEDSRRGKYNEQFF

V: TRBV29-1
J: TRBJ2-1
CDR3: CSVGARPDRGVDEQFF

V: TRBV5-1
J: TRBJ2-1
CDR3: CAGSALRGGSYNEQFF

V: TRBV10-2
J: TRBJ2-7
CDR3: CASSVSAPGYYEQYF

V: TRBV5-6
J: TRBJ2-7
CDR3: CASSPRQGKYEQYF

V: TRBV29-1
J: TRBJ1-2
CDR3: CSVEDPQGADYGYTF

V: TRBV3-1
J: TRBJ2-1
CDR3: CASSQGRMPKFF

V: TRBV3-1
J: TRBJ2-7
CDR3: CASSQAPGQAYERYF

V: TRBV30
J: TRBJ1-2
CDR3: CAWNVTSYGYTF